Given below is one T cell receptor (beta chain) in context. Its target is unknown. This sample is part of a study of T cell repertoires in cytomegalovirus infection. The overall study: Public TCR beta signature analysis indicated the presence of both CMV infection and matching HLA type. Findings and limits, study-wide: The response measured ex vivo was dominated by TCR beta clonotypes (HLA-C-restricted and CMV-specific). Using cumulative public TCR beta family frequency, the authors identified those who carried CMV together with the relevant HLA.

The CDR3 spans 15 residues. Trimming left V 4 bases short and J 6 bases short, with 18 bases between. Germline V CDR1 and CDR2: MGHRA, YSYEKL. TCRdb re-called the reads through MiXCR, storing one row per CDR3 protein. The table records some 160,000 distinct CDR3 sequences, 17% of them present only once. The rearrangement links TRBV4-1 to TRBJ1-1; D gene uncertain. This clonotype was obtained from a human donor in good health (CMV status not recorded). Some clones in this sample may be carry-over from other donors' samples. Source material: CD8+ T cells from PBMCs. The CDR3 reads CASSRVLVGGAEAFF. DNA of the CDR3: TGCGCCAGCAGCCGGGTTCTAGTTGGCGGAGCTGAAGCTTTCTTT.